This record concerns one T cell receptor beta chain sequence. Its antigen is unknown. A read error may produce the germline difference seen at one junction end. Method: immunoSEQ multiplex PCR; TCRdb's copy keeps in-frame clones and lacks some. Here the sample spans roughly 400,000 clones, 92% being singletons. This specimen comes from a study of Ad26.COV2.S vaccination and SARS-CoV-2 variants. Whole-study findings and limits: Responses of T cells in total may have been underestimated by the TCR breadth and depth analyses. Vaccine recipients and placebo recipients showed similar non-spike TCR breadth.

Treatment described: roughly 18 received Ad26.COV2.S at low or high dose, single or two shots; about five received placebo; per-sample allocation not given. Sampling took place 63 days after the first vaccine or placebo injection. The material sequenced was peripheral blood, taken in a trial of Ad26.COV2.S vaccine versus placebo. The receptor was derived from a person aged 18-60 years who received the Ad26.COV2.S COVID-19 vaccine or a placebo.

Here the CDR3 reads CASSLALGRVHF. CDR3 in DNA: TGTGCCAGCAGCTTGGCCCTGGGCAGGGTACACTTC. The V gene is TRBV5-6, the J gene TRBJ2-5, with D perhaps TRBD1 (5 bases). Looked up from germline, CDR1 is SGHDT and CDR2 is YYEEEE. The CDR3 totals 12 residues.